The 25 T cell receptor beta chains presented below share a single source sample, sequenced in a study of cytomegalovirus exposure and HLA in healthy donors. The PCR contained 60 Vbeta and 13 Jbeta primers. Profiled with immunoSEQ multiplex PCR; TCRdb holds only in-frame clones, not every one. The profile shows some 200,000 clones, about four fifths of them singletons. Sample: PBMCs. Receptors originate from a female donor in good health and CMV-seronegative.

Only a few counts were recorded for this clone. The chain couples TRBV19 to TRBJ1-3, with no clear D. Trimming removed 4 bases from V and 1 base from J, with 11 bases in between. Germline-derived CDR1 and CDR2 are LNHDA and SQIVND (reference sequence). The CDR3 consists of 15 residues. CDR3 coding DNA: TGTGCCAGTAGTACGCGAACTCGTTCTGGAAACACCATATATTTT. It codes for CASSTRTRSGNTIYF.

This clone was seen a handful of times. This chain uses TRBV18 with TRBJ2-7; D possibly corresponds to TRBD2 (5 bases). This CDR3 comprises 15 residues. Trimming pared 0 bases from V and 0 bases from J, leaving 9 bases between. Germline CDR1 KGHSH, CDR2 LQKENI. CDR3 nucleotide sequence: TGTGCCAGCTCACCACCGGGAGTCGGCTCCTACGAGCAGTACTTC. Amino acid sequence: CASSPPGVGSYEQYF.

The CDR3 loop is CSVGEGSRAQHF. The DNA of the CDR3 is TGCAGCGTGGGGGAGGGGTCAAGGGCCCAGCATTTT. The gene calls are TRBV29-1 and TRBJ1-5; tentatively, D is TRBD1 (5 bases). This CDR3 is built from 12 residues. CDR1 SQVTM and CDR2 ANQGSEA come from the germline V gene. V lost 6 bases and J lost 11, with 17 bases in between.

The CDR3 loop is CASSERDRGGNEQFF. The DNA of the CDR3 is TGTGCCAGCAGTGAACGGGACAGGGGAGGGAATGAGCAGTTCTTC. This sequence joins TRBV6-1 and TRBJ2-1; 10 bases are shared with TRBD1. The germline V gene has CDR1 MNHNS and CDR2 SASEGT. With V trimmed by 2 bases and J by 7 bases, 5 bases remained unmatched. This CDR3 spans 15 amino acids.

This sequence joins TRBV2 and TRBJ1-1; the D gene is possibly TRBD1 (6 bases). V dropped 6 bases and J dropped 0 bases, with 14 bases sitting between them. Germline-derived CDR1 and CDR2 are SNHLY and FYNNEI. The CDR3 extends over 15 amino acids. The CDR3 nucleotides read TGTGCCAGCAGGTTGGAACAGGGCGTGAACACTGAAGCTTTCTTT. It translates to CASRLEQGVNTEAFF.

The chain joins TRBV19 to TRBJ1-1, with D possibly being TRBD1 (5 bases). CDR1 and CDR2 from the germline V gene are LNHDA and SQIVND (reference sequence). This CDR3 comprises 13 residues. V gave up 8 bases and J gave up 1 base, with 11 bases separating them. CDR3 nucleotide sequence: TGTGCCAGTTCAAGGACACAGAACACTGAAGCTTTCTTT. Translation gives CASSRTQNTEAFF.

A few counts support this clone. This sequence joins TRBV4-3 and TRBJ2-7, with a possible D match to TRBD2 (6 bases). Germline CDR1 LGHNA, CDR2 YSLEER. V lost 0 bases and J 3 bases, leaving 9 bases between the germline ends. The CDR3 is 14 residues long. CDR3 protein: CASSQDLGGYEQYF. The CDR3 DNA reads TGCGCCAGCAGCCAAGATTTGGGGGGCTACGAGCAGTACTTC.

The CDR3 bases are TGTGCCAGCATCGTGTTAAAGGCTAGCGGTCGCACAGATACGCAGTATTTT. This translates into CASIVLKASGRTDTQYF. This chain joins TRBV2 and TRBJ2-3, with 7 bases lining up with TRBD2. The CDR3 contains 17 residues. Looked up from germline, CDR1 is SNHLY and CDR2 is FYNNEI. The V gene end was trimmed by 7 bases and the J gene end by 1 base; junction bases not matched to a gene: 14. Based on the CDR3 plus reference TRBV2 and TRBJ2-3, the full variable domain is EPEVTQTPSHQVTQMGQEVILRCVPISNHLYFYWYRQILGQKVEFLVSFYNNEISEKSEIFDDQFSVERPDGSNFTLKIRSTKLEDSAMYFCASIVLKASGRTDTQYFGPGTRLTVL.

This sequence joins TRBV10-3 and TRBJ1-2; 7 bases align to TRBD1. Trimming took 0 bases from V and 4 from J; bases not matched to a gene: 14. The CDR3 has 18 residues. The germline V gene encodes CDR1 ENHRY and CDR2 SYGVKD. For the CDR3, the DNA is TGTGCCATCAGTGAGTCAAGGGGTCGGGGACAGAGGATCTATGGCTACACCTTC. It translates to CAISESRGRGQRIYGYTF.

The rearrangement uses TRBV10-1 and TRBJ1-1; 7 nucleotides line up with TRBD1. The length of the CDR3 is 21 residues. V dropped 5 bases and J dropped 1; count of bases not matched to a gene: 25. Germline-derived CDR1 and CDR2 are WNHNN and SYGVQD (reference sequence). Here the CDR3 DNA reads TGCGCCAGCAGTTCCGTGACCTGGACAGGCGTTTTCGGAACTTGGAACACTGAAGCTTTCTTT. It codes for CASSSVTWTGVFGTWNTEAFF.

This clone was seen just once. The chain recombines TRBV28 with TRBJ2-7, with D possibly matching TRBD2 (6 bases). Germline CDR1 reads MDHEN; CDR2 reads SYDVKM. Deletions cut 5 bases from V and 4 bases from J, with 15 bases between. This CDR3 has 14 residues. The CDR3: CASSAPRAGYEQYF. The CDR3 coding sequence is TGTGCCAGCAGTGCCCCGAGGGCGGGATACGAGCAGTACTTC. The full variable domain, completed using reference TRBV28 and TRBJ2-7, is DVKVTQSSRYLVKRTGEKVFLECVQDMDHENMFWYRQDPGLGLRLIYFSYDVKMKEKGDIPEGYSVSREKKERFSLILESASTNQTSMYLCASSAPRAGYEQYFGPGTRLTVT.

The chain links TRBV5-1 to TRBJ2-7; a weak D match, TRBD1 (6 bases). Trimming took 0 bases from V and 0 from J, leaving 10 bases between them. CDR1 is SGHRS, CDR2 YFSETQ, per germline. CDR3 size: 15 residues. CDR3 region: CASSLAQGSSYEQYF. In DNA, the CDR3 is TGCGCCAGCAGCTTGGCGCAGGGGAGCTCCTACGAGCAGTACTTC.

V gene TRBV2 combines with J gene TRBJ2-5, with TRBD1 identical over 7 bases. Unmatched junction bases numbered 15, after V lost 6 bases and J lost 11 bases. The germline V gene encodes CDR1 SNHLY and CDR2 FYNNEI. CDR3 length equals 14 residues. CDR3: CASRGDRFTTKQYF. The CDR3 bases are TGTGCCAGCAGGGGGGACAGATTTACTACGAAGCAGTACTTC. Combining the CDR3 with reference TRBV2 and TRBJ2-5 gives the whole variable domain EPEVTQTPSHQVTQMGQEVILRCVPISNHLYFYWYRQILGQKVEFLVSFYNNEISEKSEIFDDQFSVERPDGSNFTLKIRSTKLEDSAMYFCASRGDRFTTKQYFGPGTRLLVL.

The chain employs TRBV4-2 and TRBJ1-2; a weak D match, TRBD1 (6 bases). The V gene's germline CDR1 is LGHNA and CDR2 YNFKEQ. V was trimmed by 0 bases and J by 0 bases, leaving 8 bases between them. This CDR3 is 15 amino acids long. As DNA, the CDR3 is TGTGCCAGCAGCCAAGACAGGGGTGCTAACTATGGCTACACCTTC. The encoded protein is CASSQDRGANYGYTF.

V and J are TRBV7-9 and TRBJ1-1; TRBD1 agrees at 11 bases. This CDR3 region has 15 residues. V was clipped by 3 bases and J by 5 bases; unmatched bases: 5. The germline CDR1 and CDR2 sequences are SEHNR and FQNEAQ (reference sequence). CDR3 coding DNA: TGTGCCAGCAGCTTCCCGGACAGGGGGCAAACTGAAGCTTTCTTT. Its protein is CASSFPDRGQTEAFF. The full variable domain, its missing parts supplied by reference TRBV7-9 and TRBJ1-1, is DTGVSQNPRHKITKRGQNVTFRCDPISEHNRLYWYRQTLGQGPEFLTYFQNEAQLEKSRLLSDRFSAERPKGSFSTLEIQRTEQGDSAMYLCASSFPDRGQTEAFFGQGTRLTVV.

This clone showed up just a few times. V and J are TRBV28 and TRBJ1-2, with 10 nucleotides matching TRBD1. Germline CDR1 is MDHEN and CDR2 is SYDVKM. The CDR3 contains 15 residues. V gave up 6 bases and J gave up 4 bases; unmatched junction bases: 8. DNA for the CDR3: TGTGCCAGCAGGACAGGGGGCCCCAGTTCCTATGGCTACACCTTC. It is translated as CASRTGGPSSYGYTF.

This clone was counted a few times. The CDR3 bases are TGTGCCAGCAGACCCGAGGGGACAGGGCCCTACAATGAGCAGTTCTTC. Its protein is CASRPEGTGPYNEQFF. The chain joins TRBV7-2 to TRBJ2-1, with TRBD1 matching over 9 bases. Germline V lookup: CDR1 SGHTA, CDR2 FQGNSA. This CDR3 region has 16 residues. V shed 6 bases and J 2 bases; nucleotides not matched to a gene: 8.

This clone was observed once. The germline gene is not matched at one end of the junction; a read error may be the cause. This chain joins TRBV5-1 and TRBJ1-4, with 7 bases lining up with TRBD1. Germline lookup yields CDR1 SGHRS and CDR2 YFSETQ. The CDR3 sequence is 14 residues long. The CDR3 region is CASSATGTSEKLFF. Written as DNA, the CDR3 is TGCGCCAGCAGCGCGACAGGGACTAGTGAAAAACTGTTTTTT.

The V call is TRBV2, the J call TRBJ2-7, with 8 bases fitting TRBD2. There are 15 residues in the CDR3. The V and J ends lost 5 bases and 2 bases, in that order; junction bases with no gene match: 8. Germline CDR1 and CDR2: SNHLY and FYNNEI. In nucleotides, the CDR3 is TGTGCCAGCAGTCTCGGGCGGGGGGCAGCCTACGAGCAGTACTTC. This codes for CASSLGRGAAYEQYF. Complete variable domain (other parts from reference TRBV2 and TRBJ2-7): EPEVTQTPSHQVTQMGQEVILRCVPISNHLYFYWYRQILGQKVEFLVSFYNNEISEKSEIFDDQFSVERPDGSNFTLKIRSTKLEDSAMYFCASSLGRGAAYEQYFGPGTRLTVT.

This clone came up a few times. The sample has other DNA sequences that encode this CDR3 too. CDR3 sequence (DNA): TGTGCCAGCAGTTACTCAGGGGGAGAAGAGACCCAGTACTTC. Translated, it gives CASSYSGGEETQYF. The V call is TRBV6-5, the J call TRBJ2-5, with D perhaps matching TRBD1 (6 bases). V lost 0 bases, J lost 3 bases, and 8 bases lay in between. Germline CDR1 reads MNHEY; CDR2 reads SVGAGI. CDR3 length: 14 residues.

The CDR3 reads CASSAGQGLSKNIQYF. CDR3 in DNA: TGTGCCAGCAGTGCCGGACAGGGTTTGTCCAAAAACATTCAGTACTTC. The chain carries TRBV2 and TRBJ2-4; 8 positions match TRBD1. The germline V gene encodes CDR1 SNHLY and CDR2 FYNNEI. The CDR3 extends over 16 amino acids. V shed 4 bases and J 2 bases; nucleotides not matched to a gene: 7.

The gene calls are TRBV9 and TRBJ1-1, with a possible D match to TRBD1 (5 bases). The CDR3 covers 14 residues. The ends were cut back, 4 bases at V and 3 bases at J, with 13 bases in the middle. Germline assignment: CDR1 SGDLS and CDR2 YYNGEE. This CDR3 reads CASSLMGGDTEAFF. The CDR3 nucleotides are TGTGCCAGCAGCCTGATGGGGGGAGACACTGAAGCTTTCTTT.

The chain couples TRBV2 to TRBJ2-7; TRBD2 matches at 13 bases. Trimming took 4 bases from V and 0 from J; bases not matched to a gene: 12. Looked up from germline, CDR1 is SNHLY and CDR2 is FYNNEI. The CDR3 runs to 19 residues. The CDR3, as DNA: TGTGCCAGCAGTGCTCTCGAGGGACTAGCGGGGTTAAGCTCCTACGAGCAGTACTTC. Amino acid sequence: CASSALEGLAGLSSYEQYF.

The rearrangement uses TRBV19 and TRBJ1-1; D is perhaps TRBD1 (5 bases). V gave up 9 bases and J gave up 0 bases, with 17 bases separating them. Germline V gene lookup returns CDR1 LNHDA and CDR2 SQIVND (reference sequence). The CDR3 is 15 amino acids. CDR3 bases: TGTGCCAGCCAAGATTCGGGGGTCATGAACACTGAAGCTTTCTTT. Its translation is CASQDSGVMNTEAFF.

The V call is TRBV5-1, the J call TRBJ1-2; 7 nucleotides align to TRBD1. This CDR3 comprises 13 residues. CDR1 SGHRS and CDR2 YFSETQ come from the germline V gene. The V gene end was trimmed by 1 base and the J gene end by 8 bases; junction bases not matched to a gene: 5. The CDR3 region has the DNA TGCGCCAGCAGCTTGCCCACAGGGGAAGGCTACACCTTC. It specifies CASSLPTGEGYTF. Full variable domain (rest looked up from reference TRBV5-1 and TRBJ1-2): KAGVTQTPRYLIKTRGQQVTLSCSPISGHRSVSWYQQTPGQGLQFLFEYFSETQRNKGNFPGRFSGRQFSNSRSEMNVSTLELGDSALYLCASSLPTGEGYTFGSGTRLTVV.